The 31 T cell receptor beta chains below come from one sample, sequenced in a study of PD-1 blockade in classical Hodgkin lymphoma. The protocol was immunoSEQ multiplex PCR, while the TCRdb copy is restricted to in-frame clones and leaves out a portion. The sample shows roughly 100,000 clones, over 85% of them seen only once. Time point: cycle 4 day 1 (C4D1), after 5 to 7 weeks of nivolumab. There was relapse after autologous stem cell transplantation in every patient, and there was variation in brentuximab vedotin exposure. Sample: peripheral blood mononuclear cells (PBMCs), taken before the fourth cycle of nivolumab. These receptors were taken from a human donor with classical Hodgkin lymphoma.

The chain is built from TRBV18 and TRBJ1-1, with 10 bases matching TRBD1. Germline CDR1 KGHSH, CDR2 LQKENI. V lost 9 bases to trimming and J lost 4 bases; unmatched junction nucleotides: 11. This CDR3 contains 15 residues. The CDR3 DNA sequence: TGTGCCAGTGTCCCTCCCGGGACAGGGGCCACTGAAGCTTTCTTT. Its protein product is CASVPPGTGATEAFF.

The CDR3 sequence is CASRSRVSYEQYF. CDR3 DNA sequence: TGTGCCAGCAGATCCAGGGTTTCCTACGAGCAGTACTTC. J is TRBJ2-7 and V is TRBV2; D is perhaps TRBD1 (5 bases). Germline V gene data show CDR1 as SNHLY and CDR2 as FYNNEI. V was cut by 6 bases and J by 1 base, with 10 bases left in between. The CDR3 sequence is 13 residues long.

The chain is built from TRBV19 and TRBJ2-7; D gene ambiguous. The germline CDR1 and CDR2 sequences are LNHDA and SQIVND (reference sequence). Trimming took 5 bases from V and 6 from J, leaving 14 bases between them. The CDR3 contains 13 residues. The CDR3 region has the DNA TGTGCCAGTAGTGGTAGGATTGGGTCCGAGCAGTACTTC. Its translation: CASSGRIGSEQYF.

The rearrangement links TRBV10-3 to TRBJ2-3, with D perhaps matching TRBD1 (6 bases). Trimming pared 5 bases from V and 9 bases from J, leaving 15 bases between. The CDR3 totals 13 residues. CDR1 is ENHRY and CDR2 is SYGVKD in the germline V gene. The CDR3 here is CAISPVDSRTQYF. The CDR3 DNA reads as TGTGCCATCAGTCCAGTGGACAGTAGGACGCAGTATTTT.

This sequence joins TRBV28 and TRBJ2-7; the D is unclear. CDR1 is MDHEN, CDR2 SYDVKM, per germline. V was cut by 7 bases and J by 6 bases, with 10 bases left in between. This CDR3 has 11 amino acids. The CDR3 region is CASTGRVEQYF. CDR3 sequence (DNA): TGTGCCAGCACCGGAAGGGTCGAGCAGTACTTC.

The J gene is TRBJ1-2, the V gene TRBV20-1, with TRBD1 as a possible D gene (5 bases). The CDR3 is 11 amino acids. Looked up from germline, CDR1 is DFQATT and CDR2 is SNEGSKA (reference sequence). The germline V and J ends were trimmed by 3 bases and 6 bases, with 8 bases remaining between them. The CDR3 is CSASKGNGYTF. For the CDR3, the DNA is TGCAGTGCTAGTAAGGGGAATGGCTACACCTTC.

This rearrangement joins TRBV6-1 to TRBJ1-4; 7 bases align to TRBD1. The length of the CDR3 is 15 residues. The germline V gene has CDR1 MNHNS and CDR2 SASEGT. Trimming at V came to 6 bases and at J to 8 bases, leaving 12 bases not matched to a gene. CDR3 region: CASSGTEAVYEKLFF. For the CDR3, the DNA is TGTGCCAGCAGCGGGACAGAGGCGGTCTACGAAAAACTGTTTTTT.

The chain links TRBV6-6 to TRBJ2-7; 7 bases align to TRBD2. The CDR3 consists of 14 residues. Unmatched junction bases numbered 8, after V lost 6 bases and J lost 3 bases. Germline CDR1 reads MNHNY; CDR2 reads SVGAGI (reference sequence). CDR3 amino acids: CASRTGGSHYEQYF. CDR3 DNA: TGTGCCAGCAGGACCGGGGGGTCACACTACGAGCAGTACTTC.

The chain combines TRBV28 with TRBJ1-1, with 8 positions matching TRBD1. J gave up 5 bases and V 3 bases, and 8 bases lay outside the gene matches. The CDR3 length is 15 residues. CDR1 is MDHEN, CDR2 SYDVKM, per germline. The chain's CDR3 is CASSLFGTGWTEAFF. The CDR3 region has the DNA TGTGCCAGCAGTTTGTTTGGGACAGGTTGGACTGAAGCTTTCTTT.

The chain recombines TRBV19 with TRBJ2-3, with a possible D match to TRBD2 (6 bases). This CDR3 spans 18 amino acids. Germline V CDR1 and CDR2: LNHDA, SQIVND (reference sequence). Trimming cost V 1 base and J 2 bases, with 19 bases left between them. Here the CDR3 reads CASSIAFWSGLSTDTQYF. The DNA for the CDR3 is TGTGCCAGTAGTATAGCGTTTTGGTCGGGACTGTCCACAGATACGCAGTATTTT.

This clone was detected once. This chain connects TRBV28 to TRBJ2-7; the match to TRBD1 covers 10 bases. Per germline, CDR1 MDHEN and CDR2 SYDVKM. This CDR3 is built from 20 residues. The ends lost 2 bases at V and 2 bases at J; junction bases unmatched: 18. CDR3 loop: CASSLGLPIIGTGVTYEQYF. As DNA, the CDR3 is TGTGCCAGCAGTTTAGGTCTCCCGATTATAGGGACAGGGGTGACCTACGAGCAGTACTTC.

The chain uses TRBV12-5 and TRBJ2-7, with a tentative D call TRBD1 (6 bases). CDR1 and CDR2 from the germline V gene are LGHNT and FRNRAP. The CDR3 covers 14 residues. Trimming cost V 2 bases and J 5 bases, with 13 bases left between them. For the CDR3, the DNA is TGTGCTAGTGGTTTGAACAGGGATTACGACGAGCAGTACTTC. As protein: CASGLNRDYDEQYF.

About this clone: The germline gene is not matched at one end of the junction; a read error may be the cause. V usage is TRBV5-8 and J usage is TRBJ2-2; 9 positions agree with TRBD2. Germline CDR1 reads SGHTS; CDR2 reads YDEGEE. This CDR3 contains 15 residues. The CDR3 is CASILTSGYTGELFF. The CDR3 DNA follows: TGTGCCAGCATCTTGACTAGCGGATACACCGGGGAGCTGTTTTTT. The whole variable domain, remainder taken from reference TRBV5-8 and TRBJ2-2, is EAGVTQSPTHLIKTRGQQATLRCSPISGHTSVYWYQQALGLGLQFLLWYDEGEERNRGNFPPRFSGRQFPNYSSELNVNALELEDSALYLCASILTSGYTGELFFGEGSRLTVL.

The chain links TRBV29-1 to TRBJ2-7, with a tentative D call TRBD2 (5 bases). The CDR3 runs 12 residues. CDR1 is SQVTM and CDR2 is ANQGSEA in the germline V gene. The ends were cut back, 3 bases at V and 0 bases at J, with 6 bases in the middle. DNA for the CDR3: TGCAGCGTTGAGGGGAGCTCCTACGAGCAGTACTTC. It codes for CSVEGSSYEQYF.

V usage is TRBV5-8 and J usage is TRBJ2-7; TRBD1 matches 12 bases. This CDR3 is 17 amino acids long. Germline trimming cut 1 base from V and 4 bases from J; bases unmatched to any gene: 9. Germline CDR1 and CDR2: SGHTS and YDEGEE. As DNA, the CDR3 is TGTGCCAGCAGCTTGAATTACGGGACAGGGGGCGAGTACGAGCAGTACTTC. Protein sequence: CASSLNYGTGGEYEQYF.

The CDR3 region has the DNA TGTGCCAGTAGTCCAGGGGTGAATCAGCCCCAGCATTTT. It translates to CASSPGVNQPQHF. The V and J genes are TRBV19 and TRBJ1-5, with a tentative D call TRBD1 (6 bases). CDR3 length: 13 residues. Per the germline V gene, CDR1 is LNHDA and CDR2 is SQIVND (reference sequence). V lost 5 bases and J lost 4, with 9 bases in between.

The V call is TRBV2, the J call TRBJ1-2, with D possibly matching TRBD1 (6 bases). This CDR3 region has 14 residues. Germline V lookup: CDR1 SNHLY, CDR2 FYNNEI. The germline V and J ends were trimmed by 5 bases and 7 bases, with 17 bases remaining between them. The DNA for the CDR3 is TGTGCCAGCAGTCGGGGGGGCGACCTTCTTGGCTACACCTTC. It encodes CASSRGGDLLGYTF.

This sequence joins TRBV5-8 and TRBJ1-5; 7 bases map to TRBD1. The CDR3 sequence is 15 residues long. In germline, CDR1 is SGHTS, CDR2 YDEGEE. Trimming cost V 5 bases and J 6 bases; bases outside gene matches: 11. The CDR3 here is CASRMDRRSVQPQHF. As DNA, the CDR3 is TGTGCCAGCAGGATGGACAGGAGGTCGGTTCAGCCCCAGCATTTT.

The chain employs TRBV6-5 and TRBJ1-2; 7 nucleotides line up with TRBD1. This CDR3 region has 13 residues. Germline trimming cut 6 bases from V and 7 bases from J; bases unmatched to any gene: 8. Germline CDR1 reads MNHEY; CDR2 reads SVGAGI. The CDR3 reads CASSQTGSVGYTF. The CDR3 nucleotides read TGTGCCAGCAGCCAGACAGGGTCCGTTGGCTACACCTTC.

CDR3 region: CASSPYLWIYGYTF. The CDR3 DNA follows: TGCGCCAGCAGCCCGTATTTGTGGATCTATGGCTACACCTTC. The chain couples TRBV4-3 to TRBJ1-2; no clear D. CDR3 size: 14 residues. Trimming cost V 4 bases and J 4 bases, with 13 bases left between them. The germline gives CDR1 LGHNA, CDR2 YSLEER.

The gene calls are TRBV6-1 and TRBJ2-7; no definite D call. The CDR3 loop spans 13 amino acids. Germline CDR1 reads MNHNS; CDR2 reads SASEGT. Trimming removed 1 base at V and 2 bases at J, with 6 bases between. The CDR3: CASSEVYPYEQYF. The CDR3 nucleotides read TGTGCCAGCAGTGAAGTATATCCCTACGAGCAGTACTTC.

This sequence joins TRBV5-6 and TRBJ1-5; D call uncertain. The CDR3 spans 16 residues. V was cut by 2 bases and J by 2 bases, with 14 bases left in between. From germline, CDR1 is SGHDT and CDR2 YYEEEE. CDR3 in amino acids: CASSFYSSTGNQPQHF. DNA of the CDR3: TGTGCCAGCAGCTTTTACTCATCTACGGGCAATCAGCCCCAGCATTTT.

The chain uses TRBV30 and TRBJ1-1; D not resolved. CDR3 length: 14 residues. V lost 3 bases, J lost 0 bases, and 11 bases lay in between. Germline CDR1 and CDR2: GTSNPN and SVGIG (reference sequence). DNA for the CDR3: TGTGCCTGGAGCGCCGGCTACATGAACACTGAAGCTTTCTTT. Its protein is CAWSAGYMNTEAFF.

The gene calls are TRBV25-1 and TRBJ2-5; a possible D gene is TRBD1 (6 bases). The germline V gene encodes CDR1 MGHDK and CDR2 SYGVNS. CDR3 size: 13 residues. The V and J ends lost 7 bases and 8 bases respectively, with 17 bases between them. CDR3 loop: CASKSGAERTQYF. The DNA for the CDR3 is TGTGCCAGCAAGTCAGGGGCTGAAAGAACCCAGTACTTC.

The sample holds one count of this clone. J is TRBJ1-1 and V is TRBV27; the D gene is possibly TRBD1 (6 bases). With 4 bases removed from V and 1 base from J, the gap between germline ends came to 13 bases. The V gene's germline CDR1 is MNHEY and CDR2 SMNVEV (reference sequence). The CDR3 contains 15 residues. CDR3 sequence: CASSSKSDRNTEAFF. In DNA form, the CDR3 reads TGTGCCAGCAGTTCCAAATCGGACAGGAACACTGAAGCTTTCTTT.

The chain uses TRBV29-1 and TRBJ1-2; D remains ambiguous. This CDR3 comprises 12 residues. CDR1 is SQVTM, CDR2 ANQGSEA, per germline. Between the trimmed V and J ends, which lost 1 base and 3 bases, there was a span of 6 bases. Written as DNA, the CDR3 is TGCAGCGTTGAAGGGGCTCACTATGGCTACACCTTC. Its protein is CSVEGAHYGYTF.

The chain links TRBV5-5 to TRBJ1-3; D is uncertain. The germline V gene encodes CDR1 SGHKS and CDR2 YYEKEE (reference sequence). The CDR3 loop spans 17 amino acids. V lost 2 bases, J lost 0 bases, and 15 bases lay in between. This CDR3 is CASSLLPDGLSGNTIYF. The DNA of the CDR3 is TGTGCCAGCAGCTTACTTCCCGACGGACTCTCTGGAAACACCATATATTTT.

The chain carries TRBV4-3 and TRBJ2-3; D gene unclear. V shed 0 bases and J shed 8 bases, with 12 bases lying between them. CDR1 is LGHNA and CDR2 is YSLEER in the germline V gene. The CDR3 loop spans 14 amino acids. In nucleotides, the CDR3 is TGCGCCAGCAGCCAAGAGTCATATTGGGGTACGCAGTATTTT. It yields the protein CASSQESYWGTQYF.

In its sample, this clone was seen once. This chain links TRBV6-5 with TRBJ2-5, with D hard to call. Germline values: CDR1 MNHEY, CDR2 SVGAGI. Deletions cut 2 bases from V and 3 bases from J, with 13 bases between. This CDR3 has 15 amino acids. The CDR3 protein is CASSYQATPKETQYF. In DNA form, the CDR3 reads TGTGCCAGCAGTTACCAGGCCACACCCAAAGAGACCCAGTACTTC.

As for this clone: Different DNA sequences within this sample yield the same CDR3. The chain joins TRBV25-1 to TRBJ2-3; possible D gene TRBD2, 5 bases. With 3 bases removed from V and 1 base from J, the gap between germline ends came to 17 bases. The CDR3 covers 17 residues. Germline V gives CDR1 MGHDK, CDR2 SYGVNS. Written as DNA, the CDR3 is TGTGCCAGCAGTGACCTCTGGCTGGCGGGTGGCACAGATACGCAGTATTTT. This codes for CASSDLWLAGGTDTQYF.

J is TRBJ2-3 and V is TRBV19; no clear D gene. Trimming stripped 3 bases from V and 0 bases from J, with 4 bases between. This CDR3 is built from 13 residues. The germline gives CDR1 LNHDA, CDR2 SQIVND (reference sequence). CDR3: CASSMTSTDTQYF. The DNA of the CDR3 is TGTGCCAGTAGTATGACTAGCACAGATACGCAGTATTTT.